The clone carrying this TCR beta chain was found many times. These data come from a study of quantifying T cell responses using KT2 cells. Across the whole study: cDNA was made from DNase-treated RNA using alpha and beta constant primers.

Unfractionated PBMC were spiked with known numbers of KT2 clone cells. The cDNA 3' end received a ligated oligonucleotide with a UMI. An equimolar mix of RC1.1 and RC1.2 primed the beta chain across TRBC1 and TRBC2. TCRdb reanalysed the UMI-ligation and nested PCR reads using MiXCR and keeps one entry per CDR3 protein. Among tens of thousands of distinct CDR3 sequences, about 7.1% were seen once, and the ten largest hold 15% to 19%. The CDR3 length is 13 residues. V shed 8 bases, J shed 3 bases, and the junction held 7 bases outside the gene matches. The sequenced sample consisted of PBMCs spiked with cells of the T cell clone KT2. The rearrangement links TRBV12-3 or TRBV12-4 to TRBJ2-7; the match to TRBD1 covers 7 bases. This TCR derives from a human donor. CDR3 in DNA: TGTGCCAGCTGCCGGGACAGTCTCTACGAGCAGTACTTC. This translates into CASCRDSLYEQYF.